This entry lists 27 T cell receptor beta chains sequenced from one sample in a study of blood T cell repertoires in COVID-19. Clones were sequenced by immunoSEQ multiplex PCR, and TCRdb holds only the in-frame ones, with some missing. The profile covers some 240,000 clones, with 75% to 90% appearing a single time and 5.2% taken by the ten largest. The sample comprised peripheral blood. The receptors were gathered from a woman in her 70s with COVID-19, enrolled during active disease.

The rearrangement uses TRBV14 and TRBJ2-7; 7 bases are shared with TRBD1. The length of the CDR3 is 16 residues. The junction had 11 bases not matched to a gene; V was cut back by 2 bases and J by 4 bases. Germline V gene sequence: CDR1 SGHDN, CDR2 FVKESK. The CDR3 bases are TGTGCCAGCAGCCAATTTACAGGGGCGGTTTGGTACGAGCAGTACTTC. Its translation is CASSQFTGAVWYEQYF.

V gene TRBV19 combines with J gene TRBJ2-2, with 8 bases identical to TRBD2. Germline V lookup: CDR1 LNHDA, CDR2 SQIVND (reference sequence). The CDR3 length is 17 residues. J gave up 7 bases and V 1 base, and 11 bases lay outside the gene matches. The CDR3 here is CASSIGPAGVWGGELFF. CDR3 sequence (DNA): TGTGCCAGTAGTATAGGACCAGCGGGAGTCTGGGGCGGGGAGCTGTTTTTT.

This clone was counted only a few times. V usage is TRBV7-9 and J usage is TRBJ2-2, with 9 bases aligning to TRBD2. V was pared by 7 bases and J by 4 bases, with 10 bases of the junction left unmatched. The CDR3 sequence is 16 residues long. Looked up from germline, CDR1 is SEHNR and CDR2 is FQNEAQ (reference sequence). CDR3 amino acids: CASIPPPSGTTGELFF. The CDR3 DNA is TGTGCCAGCATCCCCCCGCCTAGCGGGACCACCGGGGAGCTGTTTTTT.

This clone came up a few times. CDR3 amino acids: CASSMLAEGGTDTQYF. Here the CDR3 DNA reads TGTGCCAGCAGCATGCTAGCGGAGGGGGGCACAGATACGCAGTATTTT. This sequence joins TRBV7-8 and TRBJ2-3; possibly TRBD2 for D (7 bases). The CDR3 contains 16 residues. Germline V gives CDR1 SGHVS, CDR2 FQNEAQ. The germline V and J ends were trimmed by 5 bases and 1 base, with 16 bases remaining between them.

The V and J genes are TRBV28 and TRBJ2-3; tentative D call: TRBD2 (6 bases). V dropped 4 bases and J dropped 11 bases, with 13 bases sitting between them. Germline CDR1 and CDR2: MDHEN and SYDVKM. This CDR3 is 12 amino acids long. The CDR3 is CASSSTGRGQYF. The CDR3 DNA follows: TGTGCCAGCAGTTCCACTGGGCGGGGGCAGTATTTT.

Worth noting for this clone: This sample also contains other DNA sequences that code for the same CDR3. This chain joins TRBV24-1 and TRBJ2-3; the match to TRBD1 covers 9 bases. CDR1 is KGHDR and CDR2 is SFDVKD in the germline V gene. CDR3 length equals 14 residues. With 9 bases clipped from V and 0 bases from J, the junction kept 3 bases outside the gene matches. The CDR3 here is CATETGGSTDTQYF. In nucleotides, the CDR3 is TGTGCCACCGAAACAGGGGGCAGCACAGATACGCAGTATTTT.

CDR3 protein: CATSGRDSNYGYTF. As DNA, the CDR3 is TGTGCCACCAGTGGCCGGGACAGCAACTATGGCTACACCTTC. The V and J genes are TRBV24-1 and TRBJ1-2, with TRBD1 matching over 7 bases. The length of the CDR3 is 14 residues. The V gene end was trimmed by 5 bases and the J gene end by 2 bases; junction bases not matched to a gene: 4. Germline V gene data show CDR1 as KGHDR and CDR2 as SFDVKD.

The CDR3, as DNA: TGTGCCTGGAGTACGGCAGATACGCAGTATTTT. It is translated as CAWSTADTQYF. V usage is TRBV30 and J usage is TRBJ2-3; D gene ambiguous. The CDR3 is made up of 11 amino acids. Germline values: CDR1 GTSNPN, CDR2 SVGIG (reference sequence). The V gene lost 2 bases and the J gene lost 4 bases, with 4 bases spanning the gap. The whole variable domain, remainder taken from reference TRBV30 and TRBJ2-3, is SQTIHQWPATLVQPVGSPLSLECTVEGTSNPNLYWYRQAAGRGLQLLFYSVGIGQISSEVPQNLSASRPQDRQFILSSKKLLLSDSGFYLCAWSTADTQYFGPGTRLTVL.

The chain uses TRBV19 and TRBJ1-5; no clear D. The CDR3 has 15 amino acids. Germline CDR1 reads LNHDA; CDR2 reads SQIVND (reference sequence). V shed 1 base and J shed 2 bases, with 9 bases lying between them. The CDR3 region is CASSIASAGNQPQHF. The CDR3 DNA reads TGTGCCAGTAGTATAGCCTCCGCAGGCAATCAGCCCCAGCATTTT.

This clone was picked up many times. The gene calls are TRBV3-1 (or the pseudogene TRBV3-2) and TRBJ1-1; a weak D match, TRBD1 (6 bases). Trimming took 4 bases from V and 4 from J, leaving 13 bases between them. CDR1 and CDR2 (germline): LGHDT, YNNKEL (reference sequence). This CDR3 region has 14 residues. The chain's CDR3 is CASSLHRVRTEAFF. For the CDR3, the DNA is TGTGCCAGCAGCCTACACAGGGTTCGCACTGAAGCTTTCTTT.

This chain links TRBV19 with TRBJ2-7; 7 nucleotides align to TRBD2. CDR3 length equals 14 residues. Trimming took 5 bases from V and 4 from J; bases not matched to a gene: 8. Germline CDR1 and CDR2: LNHDA and SQIVND (reference sequence). CDR3: CASSEGGSEYEQYF. The CDR3 DNA reads TGTGCCAGTAGTGAGGGCGGGAGCGAGTACGAGCAGTACTTC. Full variable domain (rest looked up from reference TRBV19 and TRBJ2-7): DGGITQSPKYLFRKEGQNVTLSCEQNLNHDAMYWYRQDPGQGLRLIYYSQIVNDFQKGDIAEGYSVSREKKESFPLTVTSAQKNPTAFYLCASSEGGSEYEQYFGPGTRLTVT.

Concerning this clone itself: The junction and the germline gene differ at one end; a read error may be behind it. V gene TRBV20-1 combines with J gene TRBJ1-6; 12 nucleotides align to TRBD1. The germline CDR1 and CDR2 sequences are DFQATT and SNEGSKA (reference sequence). The CDR3 loop spans 11 amino acids. The CDR3 DNA follows: TGCAGTGCTAGAGTGGGGGACAGGGGGCTCTTT. Protein: CSARVGDRGLF.

The V gene is TRBV6-2 or TRBV6-3, the J gene TRBJ2-1; TRBD2 is a possible D gene (6 bases). This CDR3 has 13 residues. Germline CDR1 reads MNHEY; CDR2 reads SVGEGT. Deletions cut 3 bases from V and 8 bases from J, with 11 bases between. The CDR3 loop reads CASSYEGLDEQFF. CDR3 sequence (DNA): TGTGCCAGCAGTTATGAGGGACTCGATGAGCAGTTCTTC.

This sequence joins TRBV5-1 and TRBJ2-1; TRBD2 is a possible D gene (6 bases). CDR3 length equals 14 residues. Germline CDR1 reads SGHRS; CDR2 reads YFSETQ. The V end was cut by 4 bases, the J end by 0 bases, with 8 bases between. CDR3 nucleotide sequence: TGCGCCAGCAGCGGGACTCCCTCCTACAATGAGCAGTTCTTC. Translated, it gives CASSGTPSYNEQFF.

This chain joins TRBV3-1 (or the pseudogene TRBV3-2) and TRBJ2-7, with D perhaps TRBD2 (6 bases). Germline CDR1 reads LGHDT; CDR2 reads YNNKEL (reference sequence). Trimming stripped 0 bases from V and 6 bases from J, with 9 bases between. The CDR3 is 13 amino acids. The CDR3 DNA reads as TGTGCCAGCAGCCAAGATTGGGGGGTCGAGCAGTACTTC. Protein: CASSQDWGVEQYF.

CDR3 residues: CASRSPAGLGRTEAFF. The CDR3 nucleotides are TGTGCCAGTAGATCCCCCGCAGGGCTTGGGCGCACTGAAGCTTTCTTT. The chain has TRBV19 and TRBJ1-1, with a possible D match to TRBD1 (5 bases). The germline V and J ends were trimmed by 6 bases and 4 bases, with 21 bases remaining between them. This CDR3 has 16 amino acids. Germline assignment: CDR1 LNHDA and CDR2 SQIVND (reference sequence).

The V call is TRBV11-2, the J call TRBJ1-2, with D tentatively TRBD1 (6 bases). The CDR3 totals 14 residues. Per the germline V gene, CDR1 is SGHAT and CDR2 is FQNNGV. Trimming took 5 bases from V and 3 from J, leaving 13 bases between them. The CDR3 protein is CASSRGHIDYGYTF. Written as DNA, the CDR3 is TGTGCCAGCAGCCGGGGACATATCGACTATGGCTACACCTTC. Drawing the rest from reference TRBV11-2 and TRBJ1-2, the complete variable domain is EAGVAQSPRYKIIEKRQSVAFWCNPISGHATLYWYQQILGQGPKLLIQFQNNGVVDDSQLPKDRFSAERLKGVDSTLKIQPAKLEDSAVYLCASSRGHIDYGYTFGSGTRLTVV.

To note about this clone: Other DNA variants within this sample encode the same CDR3. The chain uses TRBV5-1 and TRBJ1-1, with D possibly being TRBD1 (5 bases). Germline assignment: CDR1 SGHRS and CDR2 YFSETQ. The germline V and J ends were trimmed by 4 bases and 2 bases, with 12 bases remaining between them. The CDR3 consists of 14 residues. The CDR3 here is CASSPQGGNTEAFF. CDR3 coding DNA: TGCGCCAGCAGCCCCCAGGGAGGAAACACTGAAGCTTTCTTT.

The chain links TRBV28 to TRBJ2-3; D is unclear. V lost 4 bases and J lost 0, with 11 bases in between. The CDR3 runs to 15 residues. The V gene's germline CDR1 is MDHEN and CDR2 SYDVKM. The chain's CDR3 is CASSSSGSSTDTQYF. The DNA of the CDR3 is TGTGCCAGCAGTTCGTCCGGGTCTAGCACAGATACGCAGTATTTT. The variable domain in full, completed from reference TRBV28 and TRBJ2-3, reads DVKVTQSSRYLVKRTGEKVFLECVQDMDHENMFWYRQDPGLGLRLIYFSYDVKMKEKGDIPEGYSVSREKKERFSLILESASTNQTSMYLCASSSSGSSTDTQYFGPGTRLTVL.

The chain is built from TRBV7-3 and TRBJ2-1, with TRBD1 identical over 9 bases. The CDR3 contains 16 residues. With 5 bases clipped from V and 5 bases from J, the junction kept 10 bases outside the gene matches. The germline gives CDR1 SGHTA, CDR2 FQGTGA. The CDR3 reads CASSRTGGGSNNEQFF. Written as DNA, the CDR3 is TGTGCCAGCAGCCGCACAGGGGGCGGGAGTAACAATGAGCAGTTCTTC. Supplemented by reference TRBV7-3 and TRBJ2-1, the full variable domain reads GAGVSQTPSNKVTEKGKYVELRCDPISGHTALYWYRQSLGQGPEFLIYFQGTGAADDSGLPNDRFFAVRPEGSVSTLKIQRTERGDSAVYLCASSRTGGGSNNEQFFGPGTRLTVL.

The chain has TRBV7-3 and TRBJ2-1; TRBD2 matches at 10 bases. The length of the CDR3 is 15 residues. The germline V gene has CDR1 SGHTA and CDR2 FQGTGA. V dropped 5 bases and J dropped 4; count of bases not matched to a gene: 5. CDR3 sequence (DNA): TGTGCCAGCAGCCCCGGGACTAGCGCTTACAATGAGCAGTTCTTC. Its translation is CASSPGTSAYNEQFF.

The rearrangement uses TRBV30 and TRBJ2-7; 11 nucleotides match TRBD2. The CDR3 has 16 amino acids. V lost 1 base and J lost 6; bases outside the gene matches: 11. Per germline, CDR1 GTSNPN and CDR2 SVGIG (reference sequence). In DNA form, the CDR3 reads TGTGCCTGGAGTGGCGGGCTTAGCGGGAGGGCCGCCGAGCAGTACTTC. This encodes CAWSGGLSGRAAEQYF.

The chain has TRBV28 and TRBJ1-1; D is possibly TRBD1 (5 bases). CDR1 and CDR2 (germline): MDHEN, SYDVKM. V was trimmed by 5 bases and J by 1 base, leaving 14 bases between them. This CDR3 region has 15 residues. This CDR3 reads CASSPAGSSNTEAFF. In DNA form, the CDR3 reads TGTGCCAGCAGTCCAGCAGGGTCCTCGAACACTGAAGCTTTCTTT.

This chain connects TRBV6-2 or TRBV6-3 to TRBJ2-1; D is possibly TRBD2 (7 bases). The germline V and J ends were trimmed by 4 bases and 4 bases, with 17 bases remaining between them. Germline assignment: CDR1 MNHEY and CDR2 SVGEGT. CDR3 size: 16 residues. CDR3 amino acids: CASSSRGAPRYNEQFF. DNA for the CDR3: TGTGCCAGCAGTTCACGGGGGGCCCCTCGATACAATGAGCAGTTCTTC.

This chain links TRBV10-3 with TRBJ1-5, with D uncertain. This CDR3 contains 12 residues. The germline CDR1 and CDR2 sequences are ENHRY and SYGVKD. Trimming pared 8 bases from V and 2 bases from J, leaving 7 bases between. CDR3 bases: TGTGCCATCGGAGCGGGCAATCAGCCCCAGCATTTT. This gives the protein CAIGAGNQPQHF.

About this clone: Other nucleotide sequences in the sample specify the same CDR3. The V and J genes are TRBV11-2 and TRBJ2-5; 9 nucleotides line up with TRBD1. Trimming removed 1 base from V and 6 bases from J; junction bases left unmatched: 9. CDR1 is SGHAT and CDR2 is FQNNGV in the germline V gene. This CDR3 comprises 16 residues. CDR3 sequence reads: CASSLVTGGAAKTQYF. The CDR3 DNA sequence: TGTGCCAGCAGCTTAGTGACAGGGGGTGCTGCGAAGACCCAGTACTTC.

In DNA form, the CDR3 reads TGTGCCAGCAGCCCAGTGGGCCGAGGGGGTTCGGGCAATCAGCCCCAGCATTTT. As protein: CASSPVGRGGSGNQPQHF. J is TRBJ1-5 and V is TRBV7-6, with D tentatively TRBD1 (6 bases). V was trimmed by 5 bases and J by 2 bases, leaving 22 bases between them. Germline V lookup: CDR1 SGHVS, CDR2 FNYEAQ. This CDR3 spans 18 amino acids.